Below are 27 T cell receptor beta chains sequenced from a single sample in a study of blood T cell repertoires in COVID-19. TCRdb's copy holds only in-frame clones and misses some; the assay was immunoSEQ multiplex PCR. The sample shows some 40,000 clones, about 85% of them seen only once. The source material was peripheral blood. Receptors were obtained from a woman of 80 years or more with acute or convalescent COVID-19.

The chain has TRBV4-2 and TRBJ2-1, with a weak D call TRBD1 (6 bases). The CDR3 is made up of 17 amino acids. CDR1 LGHNA and CDR2 YNFKEQ come from the germline V gene. The ends were cut back, 1 base at V and 5 bases at J, with 18 bases in the middle. CDR3: CASSQGLTGQANNEQFF. The CDR3, as DNA: TGTGCCAGCAGCCAAGGTTTAACGGGACAAGCGAACAATGAGCAGTTCTTC.

The chain uses TRBV7-2 and TRBJ1-1; TRBD1 is a possible D gene (6 bases). The germline V and J ends were trimmed by 5 bases and 4 bases, with 17 bases remaining between them. This CDR3 has 15 residues. The germline V gene has CDR1 SGHTA and CDR2 FQGNSA. The CDR3 loop reads CASSIEGGAGTEAFF. CDR3 DNA sequence: TGTGCCAGCAGCATTGAGGGGGGGGCAGGCACTGAAGCTTTCTTT.

The J gene is TRBJ2-7, the V gene TRBV6-5; perhaps TRBD2 as D (5 bases). This CDR3 spans 14 amino acids. Trimming cost V 6 bases and J 2 bases, with 14 bases left between them. Germline values: CDR1 MNHEY, CDR2 SVGAGI. The CDR3 is CASRDIAFPYEQYF. The CDR3 DNA is TGTGCCAGCAGAGACATAGCGTTCCCCTACGAGCAGTACTTC.

The gene calls are TRBV7-2 and TRBJ1-1; TRBD1 agrees at 8 bases. The germline V gene has CDR1 SGHTA and CDR2 FQGNSA. This CDR3 region has 14 residues. J lost 4 bases, V lost 1 base, and 2 bases had no gene match. CDR3 region: CASSLDRGGTEAFF. In DNA form, the CDR3 reads TGTGCCAGCAGCTTAGACAGGGGGGGCACTGAAGCTTTCTTT.

The chain combines TRBV20-1 with TRBJ2-1, with 9 bases identical to TRBD2. From germline, CDR1 is DFQATT and CDR2 SNEGSKA (reference sequence). The CDR3 length is 16 residues. J was trimmed by 7 bases and V by 3 bases; bases with no gene match: 13. The CDR3 reads CSASRPLGGRENEQFF. In nucleotides, the CDR3 is TGCAGTGCTAGTCGGCCCCTGGGCGGGAGGGAAAATGAGCAGTTCTTC.

The chain joins TRBV2 to TRBJ1-1; D unclear. The CDR3 extends over 14 amino acids. Germline loops: CDR1 SNHLY, CDR2 FYNNEI. Trimming left V 7 bases short and J 0 bases short, with 12 bases between. CDR3 bases: TGTGCCAGCATTATACAGATCATGAACACTGAAGCTTTCTTT. This translates into CASIIQIMNTEAFF.

The chain employs TRBV9 and TRBJ2-6, with 8 bases lining up with TRBD1. Germline values: CDR1 SGDLS, CDR2 YYNGEE. Losses at the gene ends were 4 bases for V and 2 bases for J; bases not matched to a gene: 5. There are 16 residues in the CDR3. The CDR3 DNA reads as TGTGCCAGCAGCCTAGAACAGGGGGCTGGGGCCAACGTCCTGACTTTC. The encoded protein is CASSLEQGAGANVLTF.

This chain joins TRBV12-3 or TRBV12-4 and TRBJ1-2; weak D call: TRBD1 (6 bases). V was cut by 8 bases and J by 5 bases, with 15 bases left in between. The CDR3 covers 13 residues. Here the CDR3 reads CASRQDRFYGYTF. For the CDR3, the DNA is TGTGCCAGCCGTCAGGACAGATTTTATGGCTACACCTTC.

V usage is TRBV7-2 and J usage is TRBJ2-5, with TRBD2 identical over 8 bases. CDR1 and CDR2 (germline): SGHTA, FQGNSA. This CDR3 has 16 residues. Trimming cost V 5 bases and J 1 base; bases outside gene matches: 9. The CDR3, as DNA: TGTGCCAGCAGCCCGGGGGGGGCGGGTTTCCAAGAGACCCAGTACTTC. Protein: CASSPGGAGFQETQYF.

This chain connects TRBV5-6 to TRBJ1-1; a possible D gene is TRBD1 (6 bases). Trimming took 2 bases from V and 6 from J, leaving 17 bases between them. This CDR3 comprises 15 residues. The germline V gene encodes CDR1 SGHDT and CDR2 YYEEEE. The chain's CDR3 is CASSFWPGDRSEAFF. The CDR3 bases are TGTGCCAGCAGCTTCTGGCCAGGGGATAGATCTGAAGCTTTCTTT.

This rearrangement joins TRBV5-1 to TRBJ2-7; D is perhaps TRBD2 (5 bases). The CDR3 has 15 amino acids. CDR1 SGHRS and CDR2 YFSETQ come from the germline V gene. V was clipped by 2 bases and J by 2 bases, with 14 bases between them. CDR3 nucleotides: TGCGCCAGCAGCTTTGTACCCCACGGGACCTACGAGCAGTACTTC. Protein sequence: CASSFVPHGTYEQYF.

This chain links TRBV5-1 with TRBJ1-2, with D uncertain. The CDR3 extends over 14 amino acids. Trimming shortened V by 6 bases and J by 1 base, and 13 bases separated the two germline ends. Germline lookup yields CDR1 SGHRS and CDR2 YFSETQ. CDR3 loop: CASTDTGFNYGYTF. The CDR3 DNA reads TGCGCCAGCACTGACACGGGGTTTAACTATGGCTACACCTTC.

The rearrangement joins TRBV27 to TRBJ2-1; D perhaps matches TRBD2 (5 bases). The CDR3 runs 15 residues. Between the trimmed V and J ends, which lost 1 base and 6 bases, there was a span of 13 bases. Germline assignment: CDR1 MNHEY and CDR2 SMNVEV (reference sequence). The CDR3 nucleotides read TGTGCCAGCAGTTTATTCTCCGTCCGGGGCAATGAGCAGTTCTTC. Encoded protein: CASSLFSVRGNEQFF.

This chain uses TRBV18 with TRBJ2-1; 9 nucleotides agree with TRBD1. The CDR3 contains 16 residues. J was trimmed by 2 bases and V by 5 bases; bases with no gene match: 7. The germline CDR1 and CDR2 sequences are KGHSH and LQKENI. CDR3: CASSVLGTGPYNEQFF. CDR3 nucleotide sequence: TGTGCCAGCTCAGTCCTGGGGACAGGGCCCTACAATGAGCAGTTCTTC.

The rearrangement links TRBV27 to TRBJ2-6, with D unresolved. Germline values: CDR1 MNHEY, CDR2 SMNVEV (reference sequence). CDR3 length equals 14 residues. The V end lost 3 bases, the J end lost 1 base, and 4 bases lay between the germline ends. The CDR3 here is CASSFSSGANVLTF. CDR3 coding DNA: TGTGCCAGCAGTTTTAGTTCTGGGGCCAACGTCCTGACTTTC.

The gene calls are TRBV6-5 and TRBJ1-1, with D possibly being TRBD1 (6 bases). The CDR3 spans 12 residues. Germline CDR1 and CDR2: MNHEY and SVGAGI. The ends were cut back, 1 base at V and 7 bases at J, with 7 bases in the middle. CDR3 sequence reads: CASSYLTGEAFF. CDR3 bases: TGTGCCAGCAGTTACTTGACAGGTGAAGCTTTCTTT.

The chain links TRBV5-1 to TRBJ1-4; D is possibly TRBD1 (5 bases). V lost 5 bases, J lost 0 bases, and 8 bases lay in between. This CDR3 comprises 14 residues. The germline V gene encodes CDR1 SGHRS and CDR2 YFSETQ. As DNA, the CDR3 is TGCGCCAGCAGGTCGGGGGCAACTAATGAAAAACTGTTTTTT. This encodes CASRSGATNEKLFF.

The rearrangement uses TRBV6-5 and TRBJ1-1; D is uncertain. Germline V lookup: CDR1 MNHEY, CDR2 SVGAGI. Trimming left V 2 bases short and J 1 base short, with 11 bases between. This CDR3 comprises 15 residues. The CDR3 sequence: CASSYARVGNTEAFF. CDR3 nucleotide sequence: TGTGCCAGCAGTTACGCTCGGGTGGGGAACACTGAAGCTTTCTTT.

The genes are TRBV15 and TRBJ2-1, with a weak D call TRBD2 (5 bases). Germline V gene lookup returns CDR1 LNHNV and CDR2 YYDKDF (reference sequence). Trimming stripped 3 bases from V and 14 bases from J, with 14 bases between. The CDR3 covers 12 residues. This CDR3 is CATSRPGGKEFF. CDR3 bases: TGTGCCACCAGCAGGCCAGGAGGCAAGGAGTTCTTC.

In DNA, the CDR3 is TGTGCCAGTAGTCCCCGGGAGACAGGGCGCTATGGCTACACCTTC. It specifies CASSPRETGRYGYTF. The gene calls are TRBV19 and TRBJ1-2, with 7 bases aligning to TRBD1. The CDR3 totals 15 residues. Germline trimming cut 5 bases from V and 4 bases from J; bases unmatched to any gene: 10. Germline CDR1 reads LNHDA; CDR2 reads SQIVND (reference sequence).

The V call is TRBV28, the J call TRBJ1-2; 7 bases line up with TRBD1. With 5 bases clipped from V and 4 bases from J, the junction kept 10 bases outside the gene matches. The CDR3 contains 15 residues. The germline CDR1 and CDR2 sequences are MDHEN and SYDVKM. Here the CDR3 reads CASSQEAGGTYGYTF. The CDR3, as DNA: TGTGCCAGCAGTCAAGAAGCAGGGGGTACCTATGGCTACACCTTC.

The chain couples TRBV12-3 or TRBV12-4 to TRBJ2-1; unclear D gene. The V end lost 6 bases, the J end lost 6 bases, and 9 bases lay between the germline ends. The length of the CDR3 is 12 residues. The CDR3 loop is CASSPLSNEQFF. The CDR3 bases are TGTGCCAGCAGCCCTCTCTCCAATGAGCAGTTCTTC.

Many counts were recorded for this clone. This chain joins TRBV3-1 (or the pseudogene TRBV3-2) and TRBJ2-7; 8 bases match TRBD1. Trimming at V came to 4 bases and at J to 6 bases, leaving 5 bases not matched to a gene. The CDR3 is made up of 13 amino acids. CDR1 is LGHDT and CDR2 is YNNKEL in the germline V gene (reference sequence). CDR3 coding DNA: TGTGCCAGCAGCCCCCGGACAGGGTCCGAGCAGTACTTC. Amino acid sequence: CASSPRTGSEQYF.

This clone was seen a single time. This chain joins TRBV27 and TRBJ2-7; unclear D gene. Trimming left V 4 bases short and J 1 base short, with 14 bases between. The germline V gene encodes CDR1 MNHEY and CDR2 SMNVEV (reference sequence). This CDR3 is built from 15 residues. Here the CDR3 DNA reads TGTGCCAGCAGTTCTGGCGGCGAGGCGTCCTACGAGCAGTACTTC. Encoded protein: CASSSGGEASYEQYF.

The sample holds one count of this clone. The V gene is TRBV7-8, the J gene TRBJ2-1; the D is unclear. The CDR3 contains 16 residues. Trimming removed 1 base from V and 6 bases from J, with 16 bases in between. Germline loops: CDR1 SGHVS, CDR2 FQNEAQ. CDR3 sequence reads: CASSLEVRQVPNEQFF. The CDR3 bases are TGTGCCAGCAGCTTAGAGGTCAGGCAGGTTCCCAATGAGCAGTTCTTC.

J is TRBJ2-3 and V is TRBV11-3; 12 nucleotides line up with TRBD2. Trimming took 1 base from V and 4 from J; bases not matched to a gene: 3. This CDR3 spans 16 amino acids. Germline V gene sequence: CDR1 SGHNT, CDR2 YENEEA. CDR3 sequence reads: CASSLGTSGIADTQYF. CDR3 in DNA: TGTGCCAGCAGCTTAGGGACTAGCGGGATTGCAGATACGCAGTATTTT.

The chain employs TRBV30 and TRBJ2-7, with 7 bases aligning to TRBD1. J gave up 1 base and V 3 bases, and 3 bases lay outside the gene matches. CDR3 length: 13 amino acids. Germline CDR1 GTSNPN, CDR2 SVGIG (reference sequence). DNA for the CDR3: TGTGCCTGGAGCACAGGGGTTTCCTACGAGCAGTACTTC. It codes for CAWSTGVSYEQYF.